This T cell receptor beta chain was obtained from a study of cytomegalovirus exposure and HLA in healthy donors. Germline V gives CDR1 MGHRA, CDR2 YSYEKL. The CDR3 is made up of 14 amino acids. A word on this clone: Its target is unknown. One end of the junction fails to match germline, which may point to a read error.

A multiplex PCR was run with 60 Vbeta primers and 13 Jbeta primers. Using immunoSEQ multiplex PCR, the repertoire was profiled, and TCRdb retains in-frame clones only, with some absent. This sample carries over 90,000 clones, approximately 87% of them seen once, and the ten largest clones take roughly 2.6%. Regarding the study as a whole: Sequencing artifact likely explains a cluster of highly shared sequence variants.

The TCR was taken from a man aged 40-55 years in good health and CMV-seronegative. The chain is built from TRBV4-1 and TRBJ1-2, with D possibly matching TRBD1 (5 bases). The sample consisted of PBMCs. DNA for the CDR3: TGCGCCAGCAGCCAGACGGGACGGCAAGAAGGAGGGACTTTC. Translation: CASSQTGRQEGGTF.